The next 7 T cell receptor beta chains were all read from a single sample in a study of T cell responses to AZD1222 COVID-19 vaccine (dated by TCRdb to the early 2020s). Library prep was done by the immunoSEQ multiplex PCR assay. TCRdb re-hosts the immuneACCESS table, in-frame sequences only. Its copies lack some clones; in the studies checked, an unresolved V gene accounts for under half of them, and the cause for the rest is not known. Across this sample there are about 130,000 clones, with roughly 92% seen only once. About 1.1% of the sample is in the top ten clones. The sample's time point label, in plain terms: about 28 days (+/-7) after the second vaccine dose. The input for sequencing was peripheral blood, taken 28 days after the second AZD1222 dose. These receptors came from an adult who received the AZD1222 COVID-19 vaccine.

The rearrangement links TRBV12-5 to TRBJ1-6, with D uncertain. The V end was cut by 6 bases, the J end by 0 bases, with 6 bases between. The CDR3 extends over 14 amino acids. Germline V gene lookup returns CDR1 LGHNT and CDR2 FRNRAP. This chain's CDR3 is CASGVSSYNSPLHF. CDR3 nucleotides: TGTGCTAGTGGAGTGAGCTCCTATAATTCACCCCTCCACTTT. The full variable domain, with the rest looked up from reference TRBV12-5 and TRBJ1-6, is DARVTQTPRHKVTEMGQEVTMRCQPILGHNTVFWYRQTMMQGLELLAYFRNRAPLDDSGMPKDRFSAEMPDATLATLKIQPSEPRDSAVYFCASGVSSYNSPLHFGNGTRLTVT.

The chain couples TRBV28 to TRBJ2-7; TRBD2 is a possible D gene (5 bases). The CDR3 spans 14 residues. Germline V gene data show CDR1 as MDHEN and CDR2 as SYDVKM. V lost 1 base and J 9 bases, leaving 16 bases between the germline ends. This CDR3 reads CASSLFGLATGQYF. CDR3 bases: TGTGCCAGCAGTTTATTTGGCCTAGCTACGGGGCAGTACTTC. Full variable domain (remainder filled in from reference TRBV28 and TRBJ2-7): DVKVTQSSRYLVKRTGEKVFLECVQDMDHENMFWYRQDPGLGLRLIYFSYDVKMKEKGDIPEGYSVSREKKERFSLILESASTNQTSMYLCASSLFGLATGQYFGPGTRLTVT.

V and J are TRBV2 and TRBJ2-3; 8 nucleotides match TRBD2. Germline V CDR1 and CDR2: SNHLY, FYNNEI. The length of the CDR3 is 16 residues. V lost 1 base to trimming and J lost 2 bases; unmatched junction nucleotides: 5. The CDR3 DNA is TGTGCCAGCAGTGAAGGGGCGGGAGGTTACACAGATACGCAGTATTTT. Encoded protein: CASSEGAGGYTDTQYF. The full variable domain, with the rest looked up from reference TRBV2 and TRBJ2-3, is EPEVTQTPSHQVTQMGQEVILRCVPISNHLYFYWYRQILGQKVEFLVSFYNNEISEKSEIFDDQFSVERPDGSNFTLKIRSTKLEDSAMYFCASSEGAGGYTDTQYFGPGTRLTVL.

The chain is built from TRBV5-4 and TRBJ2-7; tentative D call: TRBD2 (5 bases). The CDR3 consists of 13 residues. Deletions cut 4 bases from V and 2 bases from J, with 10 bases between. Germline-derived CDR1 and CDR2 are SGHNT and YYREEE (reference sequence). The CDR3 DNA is TGTGCCAGCAGCCGGGAAACAGCCTACGAGCAGTACTTC. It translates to CASSRETAYEQYF.

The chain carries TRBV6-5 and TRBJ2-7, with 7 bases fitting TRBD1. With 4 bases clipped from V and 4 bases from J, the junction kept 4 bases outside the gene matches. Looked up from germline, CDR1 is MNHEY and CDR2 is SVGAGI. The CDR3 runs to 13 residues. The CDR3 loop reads CASSSGQYYEQYF. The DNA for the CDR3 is TGTGCCAGCAGTTCGGGACAGTATTACGAGCAGTACTTC.

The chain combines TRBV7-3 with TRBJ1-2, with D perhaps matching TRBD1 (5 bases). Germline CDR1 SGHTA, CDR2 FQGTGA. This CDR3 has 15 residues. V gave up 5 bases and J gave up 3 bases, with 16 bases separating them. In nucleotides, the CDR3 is TGTGCCAGCAGCCCTGGGGCAGGGTTTGACTATGGCTACACCTTC. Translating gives CASSPGAGFDYGYTF. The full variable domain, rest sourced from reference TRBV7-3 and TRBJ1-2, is GAGVSQTPSNKVTEKGKYVELRCDPISGHTALYWYRQSLGQGPEFLIYFQGTGAADDSGLPNDRFFAVRPEGSVSTLKIQRTERGDSAVYLCASSPGAGFDYGYTFGSGTRLTVV.

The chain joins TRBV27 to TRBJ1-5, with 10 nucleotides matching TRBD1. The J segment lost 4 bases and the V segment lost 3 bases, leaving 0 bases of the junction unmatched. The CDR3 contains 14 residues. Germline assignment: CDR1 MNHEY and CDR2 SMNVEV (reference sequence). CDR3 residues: CASSLGQGNQPQHF. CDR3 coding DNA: TGTGCCAGCAGTTTGGGACAGGGGAATCAGCCCCAGCATTTT.